The T cell receptor (beta chain) described here comes from a study of cytomegalovirus exposure and HLA in healthy donors. Study-wide background: Assignment to the Caucasian-associated ancestry cluster applied to more than 75% of the approximately 380 genotyped donors. Study outcomes and limitations: The study found most TCR sequences rare, yet found some public TCRs in many donors. HLA-A and HLA-B allele assignments for most subjects were reportedly predicted accurately using TCR beta sequences.

The CDR3 is made up of 14 amino acids. Germline V gene lookup returns CDR1 MNHEY and CDR2 SMNVEV (reference sequence). V was shortened by 0 bases and J by 2 bases, with 7 bases between the two germline ends. On this clone itself: Antigen: not known.

PCR involved 60 Vbeta and 13 Jbeta primers. Produced via immunoSEQ multiplex PCR; TCRdb's table is partial and in-frame only. The data show tens of thousands of clones, roughly 72% seen once. This clonotype was obtained from a woman aged 45-59 years in good health and CMV-seropositive. The chain has TRBV27 and TRBJ1-2; D is perhaps TRBD1 (5 bases). Sequenced: PBMCs. This CDR3 reads CASSLSTENYGYTF. In nucleotides, the CDR3 is TGTGCCAGCAGTTTATCGACAGAGAACTATGGCTACACCTTC.